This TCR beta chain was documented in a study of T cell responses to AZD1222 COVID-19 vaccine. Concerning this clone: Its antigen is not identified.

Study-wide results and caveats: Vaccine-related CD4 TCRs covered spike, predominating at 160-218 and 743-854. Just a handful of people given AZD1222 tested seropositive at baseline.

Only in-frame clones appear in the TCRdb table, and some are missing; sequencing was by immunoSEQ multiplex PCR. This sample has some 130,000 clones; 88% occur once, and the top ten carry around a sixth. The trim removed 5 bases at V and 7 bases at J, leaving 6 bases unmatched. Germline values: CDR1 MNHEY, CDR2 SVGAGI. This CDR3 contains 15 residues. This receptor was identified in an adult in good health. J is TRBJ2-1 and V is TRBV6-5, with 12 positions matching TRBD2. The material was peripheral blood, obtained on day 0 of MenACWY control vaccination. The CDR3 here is CASSRRTSGNNEQFF. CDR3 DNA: TGTGCCAGCAGTCGGAGGACTAGCGGGAATAATGAGCAGTTCTTC.